This TCR beta chain stems from a study of technical replicates of blood from a few donors. The method was immunoSEQ multiplex PCR; TCRdb's version includes in-frame clones alone and lacks a portion of them. The data contain about 89,000 clones, about 94% of them singletons. Sequenced input: T cells isolated from PBMCs. The receptor's source is a human donor in good health.

DNA of the CDR3: TGTGCCAGCAGCCCGACGGAGCGGGGGCAGTATACGCAGTATTTT. Protein product: CASSPTERGQYTQYF. The V call is TRBV7-6, the J call TRBJ2-3, with 8 bases lining up with TRBD2. The CDR3 is 15 residues long. CDR1 and CDR2 (germline): SGHVS, FNYEAQ. V gave up 5 bases and J gave up 7 bases; unmatched junction bases: 11.